These 31 T cell receptor beta chains were sequenced from one sample in a study of cytomegalovirus exposure and HLA in healthy donors. The PCR made use of 60 Vbeta and 13 Jbeta primers. The data were produced by immunoSEQ multiplex PCR, yet TCRdb's version contains in-frame clones alone and is incomplete. Of around 96,000 clones listed, 60% to 80% are singletons. The sample comprised PBMCs. Receptor source: a man aged 60 to 69 in good health and CMV-seronegative.

This chain joins TRBV5-1 and TRBJ1-4; a weak D match, TRBD1 (6 bases). Trimming shortened V by 1 base and J by 3 bases, and 13 bases separated the two germline ends. Germline lookup yields CDR1 SGHRS and CDR2 YFSETQ. This CDR3 is 16 amino acids long. The CDR3 bases are TGCGCCAGCAGCTTGTACAGGGTTGGGGCTAATGAAAAACTGTTTTTT. Its protein product is CASSLYRVGANEKLFF.

This clone was seen a handful of times. This chain joins TRBV28 and TRBJ2-3, with 9 bases matching TRBD1. CDR1 is MDHEN and CDR2 is SYDVKM in the germline V gene. V lost 8 bases to trimming and J lost 1 base; unmatched junction nucleotides: 4. This CDR3 has 14 residues. Written as DNA, the CDR3 is TGTGCCAGCTGTAGGACAGGGGGCACAGATACGCAGTATTTT. This sequence encodes CASCRTGGTDTQYF.

The chain has TRBV7-9 and TRBJ2-2; D perhaps matches TRBD2 (5 bases). This CDR3 region has 16 residues. CDR1 and CDR2 (germline): SEHNR, FQNEAQ (reference sequence). V lost 5 bases to trimming and J lost 3 bases, with 16 bases between them. The CDR3 loop reads CASSPPYRGDTGELFF. The CDR3 DNA follows: TGTGCCAGCAGCCCCCCTTATCGGGGAGACACCGGGGAGCTGTTTTTT. The variable domain in full, with the rest retrieved from reference TRBV7-9 and TRBJ2-2, is DTGVSQNPRHKITKRGQNVTFRCDPISEHNRLYWYRQTLGQGPEFLTYFQNEAQLEKSRLLSDRFSAERPKGSFSTLEIQRTEQGDSAMYLCASSPPYRGDTGELFFGEGSRLTVL.

The chain has TRBV28 and TRBJ1-2; unclear D gene. The CDR3 covers 13 residues. Trimming left V 5 bases short and J 0 bases short, with 7 bases between. Germline V CDR1 and CDR2: MDHEN, SYDVKM. CDR3 sequence (DNA): TGTGCCAGCAGTCTGAGAACTAACTATGGCTACACCTTC. Translating gives CASSLRTNYGYTF.

This clone came up a few times. This rearrangement joins TRBV19 to TRBJ2-7; TRBD2 agrees at 7 bases. V lost 3 bases, J lost 5 bases, and 7 bases stayed unmatched. Germline V gives CDR1 LNHDA, CDR2 SQIVND (reference sequence). The CDR3 length is 14 residues. CDR3 in DNA: TGTGCCAGTAGTATCACGGGAGGAGTCCACGAGCAGTACTTC. Its protein is CASSITGGVHEQYF.

The chain combines TRBV7-2 with TRBJ2-3, with 7 bases fitting TRBD2. This CDR3 is built from 16 residues. The J segment lost 1 base and the V segment lost 4 bases, leaving 8 bases of the junction unmatched. The germline gives CDR1 SGHTA, CDR2 FQGNSA. DNA of the CDR3: TGTGCCAGCAGCTCGGTAGCGGGCGGGCGCACAGATACGCAGTATTTT. It is translated as CASSSVAGGRTDTQYF.

This rearrangement joins TRBV25-1 to TRBJ1-6; D is unclear. Germline assignment: CDR1 MGHDK and CDR2 SYGVNS. CDR3 length: 15 amino acids. V was trimmed by 3 bases and J by 6 bases, leaving 12 bases between them. Here the CDR3 DNA reads TGTGCCAGCAGTGATCGGGATCCTACTAATTCACCCCTCCACTTT. Amino acids: CASSDRDPTNSPLHF.

The chain links TRBV18 to TRBJ1-1, with unresolved D. The CDR3 has 13 residues. CDR1 is KGHSH, CDR2 LQKENI, per germline. V lost 4 bases to trimming and J lost 3 bases, with 9 bases between them. CDR3 DNA sequence: TGTGCCAGCTCACGGACTGAGTACACTGAAGCTTTCTTT. Translated: CASSRTEYTEAFF.

This sequence joins TRBV9 and TRBJ1-1; D gene ambiguous. The ends were cut back, 0 bases at V and 1 base at J, with 10 bases in the middle. The CDR3 is 15 residues long. Germline V gene sequence: CDR1 SGDLS, CDR2 YYNGEE. In DNA form, the CDR3 reads TGTGCCAGCAGCGTAGGGGAGGGAAGGAACACTGAAGCTTTCTTT. Its translation: CASSVGEGRNTEAFF.

J is TRBJ1-2 and V is TRBV6-5, with 7 bases that match TRBD1. CDR1 is MNHEY and CDR2 is SVGAGI in the germline V gene. Losses at the gene ends were 6 bases for V and 7 bases for J; bases not matched to a gene: 11. CDR3 size: 14 residues. The CDR3 is CASRLRGAGGGYTF. The CDR3 DNA reads TGTGCCAGCAGGCTACGAGGGGCAGGGGGTGGCTACACCTTC.

This clone was found once. The gene calls are TRBV10-3 and TRBJ2-7, with D tentatively TRBD1 (5 bases). The V gene lost 5 bases and the J gene lost 4 bases, with 9 bases spanning the gap. CDR1 is ENHRY, CDR2 SYGVKD, per germline. The CDR3 loop spans 12 amino acids. CDR3 sequence: CAISYTGYEQYF. CDR3 nucleotides: TGTGCCATCAGTTACACAGGATACGAGCAGTACTTC.

The J gene is TRBJ2-1, the V gene TRBV13, with TRBD2 matching over 11 bases. V gave up 1 base and J gave up 6 bases; unmatched junction bases: 8. CDR1 and CDR2 from the germline V gene are PRHDT and FYEKMQ (reference sequence). The CDR3 is 17 amino acids. This chain's CDR3 is CASSLETSGRVPNEQFF. The CDR3 nucleotides read TGTGCCAGCAGCTTAGAAACTAGCGGGAGAGTTCCCAATGAGCAGTTCTTC.

This sequence joins TRBV2 and TRBJ2-6; tentative D call: TRBD2 (5 bases). Trimming removed 7 bases at V and 9 bases at J, with 16 bases between. Germline assignment: CDR1 SNHLY and CDR2 FYNNEI. The CDR3 is 14 residues long. CDR3 in amino acids: CASIRDTLLNVLTF. Written as DNA, the CDR3 is TGTGCCAGCATACGGGATACCTTACTCAACGTCCTGACTTTC.

This clone was observed a few times. The chain couples TRBV11-2 to TRBJ2-7; the match to TRBD2 covers 7 bases. CDR3 length: 14 residues. Germline V gene data show CDR1 as SGHAT and CDR2 as FQNNGV. V shed 1 base and J 0 bases; nucleotides not matched to a gene: 0. For the CDR3, the DNA is TGTGCCAGCAGCTTAGGCGGGGGCTCCTACGAGCAGTACTTC. It specifies CASSLGGGSYEQYF. The complete variable domain, with remaining parts taken from reference TRBV11-2 and TRBJ2-7, reads EAGVAQSPRYKIIEKRQSVAFWCNPISGHATLYWYQQILGQGPKLLIQFQNNGVVDDSQLPKDRFSAERLKGVDSTLKIQPAKLEDSAVYLCASSLGGGSYEQYFGPGTRLTVT.

This clone was seen just once. The V and J genes are TRBV27 and TRBJ1-3; tentatively, D is TRBD1 (6 bases). This CDR3 contains 14 residues. Germline V gives CDR1 MNHEY, CDR2 SMNVEV (reference sequence). Trimming removed 4 bases at V and 1 base at J, with 8 bases between. The CDR3 DNA reads TGTGCCAGCAGTTGGCAGGGGTCTGGAAACACCATATATTTT. This codes for CASSWQGSGNTIYF.

V is TRBV7-9 and J is TRBJ1-6; maybe TRBD1 (6 bases). The CDR3 sequence is 14 residues long. V gave up 4 bases and J gave up 8 bases, with 12 bases separating them. The V gene's germline CDR1 is SEHNR and CDR2 FQNEAQ (reference sequence). CDR3 sequence: CASSSGGHDSPLHF. The CDR3 nucleotides read TGTGCCAGCAGCTCCGGGGGGCACGATTCACCCCTCCACTTT. Filled out from reference TRBV7-9 and TRBJ1-6, the complete variable domain reads DTGVSQNPRHKITKRGQNVTFRCDPISEHNRLYWYRQTLGQGPEFLTYFQNEAQLEKSRLLSDRFSAERPKGSFSTLEIQRTEQGDSAMYLCASSSGGHDSPLHFGNGTRLTVT.

The chain employs TRBV4-1 and TRBJ1-5; TRBD1 aligns across 8 bases. Trimming removed 3 bases from V and 8 bases from J; junction bases left unmatched: 9. The germline gives CDR1 MGHRA, CDR2 YSYEKL. The CDR3 is 15 residues long. The CDR3 DNA is TGCGCCAGCAGCCATCTTTCAGGGGGCCAGGAGCCCCAGCATTTT. It encodes CASSHLSGGQEPQHF.

The gene calls are TRBV6-1 and TRBJ2-3, with 11 positions matching TRBD2. V lost 4 bases to trimming and J lost 2 bases; unmatched junction nucleotides: 8. The CDR3 length is 17 residues. The germline V gene has CDR1 MNHNS and CDR2 SASEGT. DNA for the CDR3: TGTGCCAGCAGTGGAGCCGGGACTAGCGGAAACACAGATACGCAGTATTTT. This translates into CASSGAGTSGNTDTQYF.

This clone was seen just once. This chain connects TRBV19 to TRBJ1-1; no definite D call. V was pared by 3 bases and J by 10 bases, with 12 bases between. The germline gives CDR1 LNHDA, CDR2 SQIVND (reference sequence). The CDR3 runs to 12 residues. The CDR3 loop is CASSIRNGVAFF. In nucleotides, the CDR3 is TGTGCCAGTAGTATCAGGAACGGGGTAGCTTTCTTT. The full variable domain, with the rest looked up from reference TRBV19 and TRBJ1-1, is DGGITQSPKYLFRKEGQNVTLSCEQNLNHDAMYWYRQDPGQGLRLIYYSQIVNDFQKGDIAEGYSVSREKKESFPLTVTSAQKNPTAFYLCASSIRNGVAFFGQGTRLTVV.

CDR3 sequence reads: CASRRTGRYVEQYF. The DNA for the CDR3 is TGTGCCAGCAGACGGACAGGGAGGTACGTCGAGCAGTACTTC. V gene TRBV5-6 combines with J gene TRBJ2-7; 8 bases are a match to TRBD1. The V and J ends lost 5 bases and 6 bases, in that order; junction bases with no gene match: 10. This CDR3 contains 14 residues. CDR1 is SGHDT and CDR2 is YYEEEE in the germline V gene.

The V and J genes are TRBV19 and TRBJ1-5; D gene unclear. V lost 4 bases and J 2 bases, leaving 9 bases between the germline ends. The CDR3 has 14 amino acids. Germline V gene lookup returns CDR1 LNHDA and CDR2 SQIVND (reference sequence). DNA for the CDR3: TGTGCCAGTAGTACCATACGGGGCAATCAGCCCCAGCATTTT. Its translation is CASSTIRGNQPQHF.

This clone was seen just once. The rearrangement uses TRBV27 and TRBJ1-5; no clear D. The CDR3 contains 14 residues. CDR1 is MNHEY, CDR2 SMNVEV, per germline (reference sequence). The V end lost 4 bases, the J end lost 9 bases, and 16 bases lay between the germline ends. The CDR3 nucleotides read TGTGCCAGCAGTTCCGACGGTTTAGCTAGGCCCCAGCATTTT. As protein: CASSSDGLARPQHF.

This clone was detected only a few times. The chain has TRBV2 and TRBJ1-5, with TRBD1 matching 8 bases. Per the germline V gene, CDR1 is SNHLY and CDR2 is FYNNEI. V gave up 8 bases and J gave up 1 base; unmatched junction bases: 1. This CDR3 region has 13 residues. CDR3: CASDRGSNQPQHF. The CDR3, as DNA: TGTGCCAGCGACAGGGGAAGCAATCAGCCCCAGCATTTT.

The CDR3 reads CASSSQGLAGGSYNEQFF. The DNA for the CDR3 is TGTGCCAGCTCATCACAAGGACTAGCGGGGGGGTCCTACAATGAGCAGTTCTTC. The rearrangement uses TRBV18 and TRBJ2-1, with 15 bases identical to TRBD2. V was pared by 5 bases and J by 1 base, with 6 bases of the junction left unmatched. This CDR3 region has 18 residues. Germline assignment: CDR1 KGHSH and CDR2 LQKENI.

The V call is TRBV28, the J call TRBJ2-7; 8 bases fit TRBD2. The CDR3 has 14 amino acids. Germline lookup yields CDR1 MDHEN and CDR2 SYDVKM. V lost 6 bases, J lost 6 bases, and 10 bases stayed unmatched. The DNA for the CDR3 is TGTGCCAGCAGCGGTAGCGGGAACCCCTGCGAGCAGTACTTC. Translating gives CASSGSGNPCEQYF.

This clone was seen only once. The chain recombines TRBV10-1 with TRBJ2-1, with a tentative D call TRBD1 (5 bases). V was cut by 2 bases and J by 9 bases, with 8 bases left in between. This CDR3 contains 12 residues. The germline CDR1 and CDR2 sequences are WNHNN and SYGVQD (reference sequence). The CDR3 reads CASSEQGFEQFF. The CDR3 nucleotides read TGCGCCAGCAGTGAGCAGGGTTTTGAGCAGTTCTTC.

The chain combines TRBV7-6 with TRBJ2-3; 13 bases fit TRBD2. The CDR3 consists of 17 residues. The germline gives CDR1 SGHVS, CDR2 FNYEAQ. V shed 4 bases and J 2 bases; nucleotides not matched to a gene: 6. In DNA form, the CDR3 reads TGTGCCAGCAGCTCGACGACTAGCGGGGGGACCACAGATACGCAGTATTTT. Translated, it gives CASSSTTSGGTTDTQYF.

This chain connects TRBV11-2 to TRBJ2-5, with D tentatively TRBD2 (6 bases). The J call may not be correct, given that the DNA end is closer to TRBJ2-7. This CDR3 is built from 14 residues. Germline V gene sequence: CDR1 SGHAT, CDR2 FQNNGV. CDR3 region: CASSLLRDSYEQYF. As DNA, the CDR3 is TGTGCCAGCAGCTTATTGCGGGACTCCTACGAGCAGTACTTC.

The chain is built from TRBV9 and TRBJ2-5, with TRBD2 matching 7 bases. The CDR3 spans 15 residues. J was trimmed by 5 bases and V by 2 bases; bases with no gene match: 9. Germline assignment: CDR1 SGDLS and CDR2 YYNGEE. CDR3 nucleotides: TGTGCCAGCAGCGTTCGGGGGGAGGTGATCGAGACCCAGTACTTC. It is translated as CASSVRGEVIETQYF.

The V call is TRBV6-1, the J call TRBJ2-1; D is perhaps TRBD2 (6 bases). The germline V gene encodes CDR1 MNHNS and CDR2 SASEGT. V lost 7 bases and J 7 bases, leaving 20 bases between the germline ends. CDR3 size: 15 residues. Written as DNA, the CDR3 is TGTGCCAGCATCCCTTCGCTTCCTCGGGGGAATGAGCAGTTCTTC. It codes for CASIPSLPRGNEQFF.

This clone was observed a few times. The chain employs TRBV29-1 and TRBJ2-3, with 9 bases identical to TRBD2. Trimming removed 7 bases from V and 1 base from J; junction bases left unmatched: 0. This CDR3 region has 12 residues. CDR1 and CDR2 (germline): SQVTM, ANQGSEA. The CDR3 DNA follows: TGCAGCGGGACTAGCGGCACAGATACGCAGTATTTT. Translating gives CSGTSGTDTQYF.